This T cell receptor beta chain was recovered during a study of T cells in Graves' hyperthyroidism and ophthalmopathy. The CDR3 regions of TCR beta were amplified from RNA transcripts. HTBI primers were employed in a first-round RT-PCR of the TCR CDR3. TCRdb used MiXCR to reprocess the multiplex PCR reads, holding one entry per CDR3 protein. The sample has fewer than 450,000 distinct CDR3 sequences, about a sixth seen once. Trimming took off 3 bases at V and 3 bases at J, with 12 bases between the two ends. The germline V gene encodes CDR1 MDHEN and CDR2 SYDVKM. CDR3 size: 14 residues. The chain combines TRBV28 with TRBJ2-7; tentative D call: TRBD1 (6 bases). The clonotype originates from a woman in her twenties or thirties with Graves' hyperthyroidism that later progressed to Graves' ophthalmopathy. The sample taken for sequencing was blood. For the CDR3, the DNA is TGTGCCAGCAGTTTCTCGGACAGTTTCTACGAGCAGTACTTC. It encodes CASSFSDSFYEQYF.